This section outlines one T cell receptor beta chain sequence together with its context. This record comes from a study of blood T cell repertoires in COVID-19. The CDR3 runs to 12 residues. Trimming removed 7 bases from V and 6 bases from J, with 10 bases in between. Germline V lookup: CDR1 SNHLY, CDR2 FYNNEI. Generated by immunoSEQ multiplex PCR, the TCRdb table keeps only in-frame clones and is missing some. The table lists 220,000 or so clones, approximately 88% of them singletons. V gene TRBV2 combines with J gene TRBJ2-1; maybe TRBD2 (6 bases). The sequenced material came from peripheral blood. The receptor was isolated from a man aged 55 to 70 who had recovered from COVID-19. The CDR3 DNA sequence: TGTGCCAGCACCGGACTAAGCAATGAGCAGTTCTTC. This encodes CASTGLSNEQFF.